This T cell receptor beta chain came from a study of T cells in localized non-small cell lung cancer. The CDR3 is 16 residues long. The germline CDR1 and CDR2 sequences are SGHRS and YFSETQ. The junction had 2 bases not matched to a gene; V was cut back by 0 bases and J by 1 base. Regarding this clone: As yet, its antigen is unknown. This specimen includes other DNA sequences encoding the same CDR3.

Generated by immunoSEQ multiplex PCR, the TCRdb table keeps only in-frame clones and is missing some. The sample carries 29,000 or so clones, 88% recorded once. Study-level points and caveats: Out of the top 100 tumor clones, a median around 50 were seen in adjacent lung. Investigators sequenced only a single tumor region, leaving heterogeneity possible. Uninvolved adjacent lung, not tumor, had the highest T cell clonality.

This specimen was peripheral blood, taken before any cancer treatment. The rearrangement uses TRBV5-1 and TRBJ2-3, with TRBD2 identical over 10 bases. This receptor was obtained from a female donor at least 60 years old with stage III squamous cell lung carcinoma. CDR3 sequence reads: CASSLGGTSGTDTQYF. Written as DNA, the CDR3 is TGCGCCAGCAGCTTGGGTGGGACTAGCGGCACAGATACGCAGTATTTT.